The table lists the clone carrying this T cell receptor (beta chain) with a few counts. The sample originates from a study of blood T cell repertoires in COVID-19. Study context: Samples of COVID-19 (acute and convalescent) were obtained from the United States, Italy and Spain. T cells, B-cell-depleted T cells, or PBMCs provided the cDNA or gDNA that served as material.

Looked up from germline, CDR1 is SGHVS and CDR2 is FNYEAQ. The CDR3 runs 12 residues. Deletions cut 5 bases from V and 14 bases from J, with 13 bases between. In the authors' methods: Amplification from reference gene primers served as the basis for estimated nucleated cell counts. The method was immunoSEQ multiplex PCR; TCRdb's version includes in-frame clones alone and lacks a portion of them. The DNA was the basis for D and trimming; V, J and clone size are from that table. The top ten clones hold less than 3% of a sample with roughly 30,000 clones, 80% to 90% of them seen once. The rearrangement links TRBV7-6 to TRBJ1-6; tentatively, D is TRBD1 (5 bases). The clonotype comes from a human donor in a cohort sampled during active COVID-19. The sequencing input was peripheral blood. The CDR3 coding sequence is TGTGCCAGCAGCCTATATCAGGACACCCTCCACTTT. Translating it yields CASSLYQDTLHF.